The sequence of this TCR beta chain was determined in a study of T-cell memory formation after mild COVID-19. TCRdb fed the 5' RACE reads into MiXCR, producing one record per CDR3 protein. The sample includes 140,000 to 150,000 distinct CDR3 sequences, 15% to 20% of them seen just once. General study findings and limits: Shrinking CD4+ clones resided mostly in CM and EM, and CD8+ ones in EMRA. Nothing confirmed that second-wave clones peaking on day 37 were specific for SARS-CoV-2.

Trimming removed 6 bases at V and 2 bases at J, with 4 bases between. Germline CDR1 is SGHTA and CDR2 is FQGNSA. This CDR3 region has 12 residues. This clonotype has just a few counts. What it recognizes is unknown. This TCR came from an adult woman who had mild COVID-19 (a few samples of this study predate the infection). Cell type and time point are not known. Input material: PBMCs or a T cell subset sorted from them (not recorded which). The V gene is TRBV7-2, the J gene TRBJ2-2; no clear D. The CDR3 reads CASRHNTGELFF. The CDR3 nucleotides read TGTGCCAGCAGACATAACACCGGGGAGCTGTTTTTT. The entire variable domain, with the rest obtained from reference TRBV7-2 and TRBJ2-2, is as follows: GAGVSQSPSNKVTEKGKDVELRCDPISGHTALYWYRQSLGQGLEFLIYFQGNSAPDKSGLPSDRFSAERTGGSVSTLTIQRTQQEDSAVYLCASRHNTGELFFGEGSRLTVL.